This T cell receptor (beta chain) is drawn from a study of Siglec-9 on CD8 T cells in melanoma. Germline assignment: CDR1 SGDLS and CDR2 YYNGEE. This CDR3 spans 16 amino acids. Losses at the gene ends were 4 bases for V and 0 bases for J; bases not matched to a gene: 4. Of note for this clone: Its target is not known.

Study outcomes and limitations: An effector memory CD8+ T-cell subset seemingly accumulating in melanoma was reportedly marked and regulated by Siglec-9.

Only in-frame clones appear in the TCRdb table, and some are missing; sequencing was by immunoSEQ multiplex PCR. The sample has about 30,000 clones; 80% are singletons. The receptor was derived from a human donor in good health. The chain employs TRBV9 and TRBJ1-6; 7 bases line up with TRBD1. Sequenced: Siglec-9- CD8+ T cells sorted from blood. CDR3 residues: CASSPGQSSYNSPLHF. In nucleotides, the CDR3 is TGTGCCAGCAGCCCGGGACAGAGCTCCTATAATTCACCCCTCCACTTT.